One sample yielded the 14 T cell receptor beta chains listed below, sequenced in a study of T cell changes during pregnancy in multiple sclerosis. Libraries were prepared by immunoSEQ multiplex PCR; TCRdb keeps only in-frame clonotypes and omits some of them. The sample carries some 21,000 clones, around 90% recorded once. This material consisted of CD4+ T cells from peripheral blood mononuclear cells, taken in the third trimester of pregnancy. These receptors came from a female donor with multiple sclerosis, enrolled in a pregnancy study.

This clone was counted between two and nine times. The rearrangement joins TRBV5-5 to TRBJ1-5; 7 bases fit TRBD1. Germline CDR1 reads SGHKS; CDR2 reads YYEKEE (reference sequence). J lost 13 bases, V lost 3 bases, and 16 bases had no gene match. There are 15 residues in the CDR3. In nucleotides, the CDR3 is TGTGCCAGCAGCTACCAATCCCGGGACAGCCAATTTCAGCATTTT. Translated: CASSYQSRDSQFQHF.

The gene calls are TRBV7-3 and TRBJ2-1, with 10 bases fitting TRBD1. CDR1 is SGHTA, CDR2 FQGTGA, per germline. With V trimmed by 5 bases and J by 10 bases, 14 bases remained unmatched. The CDR3 loop spans 16 amino acids. The CDR3 nucleotides are TGTGCCAGCAGCGCCGAGTCGGGACAGGGGAGGAGGGAGCAGTTCTTC. This codes for CASSAESGQGRREQFF. Variable domain in full (rest from reference TRBV7-3 and TRBJ2-1): GAGVSQTPSNKVTEKGKYVELRCDPISGHTALYWYRQSLGQGPEFLIYFQGTGAADDSGLPNDRFFAVRPEGSVSTLKIQRTERGDSAVYLCASSAESGQGRREQFFGPGTRLTVL.

This clone was seen only once. This chain links TRBV25-1 with TRBJ2-3, with D tentatively TRBD2 (5 bases). CDR1 MGHDK and CDR2 SYGVNS come from the germline V gene. The CDR3 extends over 14 amino acids. V lost 4 bases to trimming and J lost 4 bases, with 12 bases between them. CDR3 sequence: CASSGVGIPDTQYF. CDR3 nucleotides: TGTGCCAGCAGTGGAGTCGGGATCCCAGATACGCAGTATTTT.

The chain couples TRBV19 to TRBJ2-7; D unresolved. Germline V CDR1 and CDR2: LNHDA, SQIVND (reference sequence). Trimming pared 3 bases from V and 3 bases from J, leaving 9 bases between. The CDR3 covers 13 residues. This chain's CDR3 is CASSIEVRYEQYF. Here the CDR3 DNA reads TGTGCCAGTAGTATTGAGGTGCGCTACGAGCAGTACTTC.

The gene calls are TRBV28 and TRBJ2-2; D perhaps matches TRBD1 (5 bases). Germline loops: CDR1 MDHEN, CDR2 SYDVKM. The CDR3 has 12 amino acids. The V end was cut by 6 bases, the J end by 6 bases, with 8 bases between. Here the CDR3 reads CASRPTAGELFF. The CDR3 bases are TGTGCCAGCAGGCCGACAGCCGGGGAGCTGTTTTTT. The full variable domain, rest sourced from reference TRBV28 and TRBJ2-2, is DVKVTQSSRYLVKRTGEKVFLECVQDMDHENMFWYRQDPGLGLRLIYFSYDVKMKEKGDIPEGYSVSREKKERFSLILESASTNQTSMYLCASRPTAGELFFGEGSRLTVL.

The J gene is TRBJ2-3, the V gene TRBV5-6; the match to TRBD1 covers 7 bases. With V trimmed by 3 bases and J by 9 bases, 7 bases remained unmatched. The CDR3 is made up of 13 amino acids. Per germline, CDR1 SGHDT and CDR2 YYEEEE. CDR3 sequence: CASSSDRSWTQYF. The CDR3 bases are TGTGCCAGCAGCTCGGACAGGAGTTGGACGCAGTATTTT.

This clone was seen more than once but under ten times. CDR3: CASSPTGGNYGYTF. In DNA form, the CDR3 reads TGCGCCAGCAGCCCAACAGGTGGGAACTATGGCTACACCTTC. This chain connects TRBV4-1 to TRBJ1-2, with D possibly matching TRBD1 (5 bases). The CDR3 has 14 residues. Germline CDR1 is MGHRA and CDR2 is YSYEKL. V lost 4 bases to trimming and J lost 2 bases, with 11 bases between them.

The V gene is TRBV11-2, the J gene TRBJ2-3; no clear D. Germline CDR1 is SGHAT and CDR2 is FQNNGV. Trimming shortened V by 4 bases and J by 1 base, and 3 bases separated the two germline ends. The CDR3 length is 12 residues. CDR3 loop: CASSSGTDTQYF. CDR3 DNA sequence: TGTGCCAGCAGCTCAGGCACAGATACGCAGTATTTT.

The rearrangement links TRBV4-2 to TRBJ2-2; D possibly corresponds to TRBD2 (5 bases). Germline loops: CDR1 LGHNA, CDR2 YNFKEQ. This CDR3 comprises 16 residues. V was cut by 1 base and J by 4 bases, with 13 bases left in between. CDR3 sequence: CASSQGSGEGTGELFF. CDR3 coding DNA: TGTGCCAGCAGCCAAGGTTCGGGTGAGGGCACCGGGGAGCTGTTTTTT.

CDR3 residues: CSVAGKLSGNTIYF. The DNA for the CDR3 is TGCAGCGTTGCAGGCAAACTTTCTGGAAACACCATATATTTT. The chain couples TRBV29-1 to TRBJ1-3; D gene unclear. Germline V gives CDR1 SQVTM, CDR2 ANQGSEA. V was cut by 4 bases and J by 1 base, with 11 bases left in between. The CDR3 loop spans 14 amino acids.

J is TRBJ1-1 and V is TRBV2; perhaps TRBD1 as D (5 bases). CDR3 length: 13 amino acids. Trimming pared 7 bases from V and 0 bases from J, leaving 9 bases between. Per the germline V gene, CDR1 is SNHLY and CDR2 is FYNNEI. The DNA of the CDR3 is TGTGCCAGCACGACAGACATGAACACTGAAGCTTTCTTT. The encoded protein is CASTTDMNTEAFF.

V usage is TRBV30 and J usage is TRBJ1-2; no reliable D call. V was cut by 3 bases and J by 2 bases, with 7 bases left in between. CDR1 and CDR2 (germline): GTSNPN, SVGIG (reference sequence). The CDR3 sequence is 12 residues long. CDR3 region: CAWRSSNYGYTF. The CDR3 nucleotides read TGTGCCTGGAGAAGCTCAAACTATGGCTACACCTTC.

The genes are TRBV29-1 and TRBJ2-5; 9 nucleotides agree with TRBD1. The germline V gene has CDR1 SQVTM and CDR2 ANQGSEA. After removal of 6 bases from V and 5 bases from J, the junction contained 4 bases not matched to a gene. CDR3 length: 12 amino acids. For the CDR3, the DNA is TGCAGCGTGGACAGGGGAGGGGAGACCCAGTACTTC. Its protein is CSVDRGGETQYF.

This rearrangement joins TRBV21-1 to TRBJ2-7; TRBD2, as called in the table, went unchecked against the DNA. TRBV21-1 has pseudogene status. The CDR3 covers 10 residues. DNA of the CDR3: TGTGCCAGCAGGTATTACGAGCAGTACTTC. Protein sequence: CASRYYEQYF.